This record covers a single TCR beta chain. The antigen remains unidentified. The data stem from a study of T cells in Graves' hyperthyroidism and ophthalmopathy. It was RNA transcripts that yielded the amplified TCR beta CDR3 regions. HTBI primers were employed in a first-round RT-PCR of the TCR CDR3. TCRdb redid the calling of the multiplex PCR reads with MiXCR, one entry per CDR3 protein. The sample holds 500,000 to 800,000 distinct CDR3 sequences, 45% seen once. Study-wide points: Peripheral blood also featured most of the thyroid clonotypes expanded above 0.001. Ophthalmopathy could be told apart from stable hyperthyroidism with a 13 V-J model. Progression to ophthalmopathy was predicted a median of roughly 6.8 months early.

Patients showing uncontrolled infection, other autoimmune disease, pregnancy or lactation were ineligible. The CDR3 totals 12 residues. Trimming removed 7 bases at V and 4 bases at J, with 8 bases between. CDR1 and CDR2 from the germline V gene are ENHRY and SYGVKD. The sequencing sample was made of peripheral blood or thyroid tissue (not recorded which). The receptor comes from an adult man with Graves' disease, either hyperthyroidism or ophthalmopathy (not recorded which). This rearrangement joins TRBV10-3 to TRBJ1-3; D not resolved. The CDR3 bases are TGTGCCATCAAAGCACAAGGAAACACCATATATTTT. Translated, it gives CAIKAQGNTIYF.